Reported below is one T cell receptor beta chain. What it binds is not known. The data are from a study of T cell repertoires in cytomegalovirus infection. Across the whole study: It was recently identified HLA-C-restricted and well-studied HLA-B-restricted CMV epitopes that the study used. Shared public TCR beta signatures pointed to both CMV infection and a matching HLA type.

TCRdb called the reads again in MiXCR, with one record for every CDR3 protein. The sample contains approximately 590,000 distinct CDR3 sequences, approximately 40% of which appear only once. The V segment lost 0 bases and the J segment 7 bases; nucleotides outside the gene matches: 11. The CDR3 extends over 16 amino acids. The germline V gene has CDR1 LGHNA and CDR2 YSLEER. This TCR came from a human donor in good health (CMV status not recorded). Some clones in this sample may be carry-over from other donors' samples. V and J are TRBV4-3 and TRBJ2-5, with 7 bases fitting TRBD2. The source was cultured PBMCs, collected from culture after CMV antigen stimulation. For the CDR3, the DNA is TGCGCCAGCAGCCAAGATAGTCGCGGGAGACGGGGGACCCAGTACTTC. Its protein product is CASSQDSRGRRGTQYF.